Following are 15 T cell receptor beta chains from one sample sequenced in a study of control samples from healthy donors and cancer patients. The table came from immunoSEQ multiplex PCR; TCRdb's copy has only in-frame clones and leaves some out. The sample records approximately 70,000 clones, more than 75% being singletons. Sample: blood. These receptors came from a man aged 45-65 years in good health.

The rearrangement links TRBV7-9 to TRBJ1-2, with TRBD1 identical over 7 bases. Germline V lookup: CDR1 SEHNR, CDR2 FQNEAQ (reference sequence). V lost 5 bases to trimming and J lost 4 bases; unmatched junction nucleotides: 7. The CDR3 is 14 residues long. CDR3 sequence (DNA): TGTGCCAGCAGCCCTACAGGGGTCGGCTATGGCTACACCTTC. Encoded protein: CASSPTGVGYGYTF.

The chain uses TRBV7-9 and TRBJ1-1; TRBD1 aligns across 9 bases. The V segment lost 5 bases and the J segment 6 bases; nucleotides outside the gene matches: 10. CDR1 and CDR2 from the germline V gene are SEHNR and FQNEAQ (reference sequence). The CDR3 covers 15 residues. For the CDR3, the DNA is TGTGCCAGCAGCACCGCGGGACAGGGAAAAGCTGAAGCTTTCTTT. The encoded protein is CASSTAGQGKAEAFF.

This clone appeared once. This chain links TRBV5-1 with TRBJ2-1; maybe TRBD1 (5 bases). The CDR3 runs to 15 residues. The germline CDR1 and CDR2 sequences are SGHRS and YFSETQ. Trimming left V 3 bases short and J 0 bases short, with 10 bases between. CDR3 DNA: TGCGCCAGCAGCTACGGGCAGGGCTCCTACAATGAGCAGTTCTTC. Translation: CASSYGQGSYNEQFF.

The chain links TRBV23-1 to TRBJ2-2; 8 bases match TRBD2. TRBV23-1 is labeled an ORF, and its function is uncertain. J gave up 4 bases and V 1 base, and 5 bases lay outside the gene matches. The CDR3 is 16 residues long. The CDR3 sequence: CASSQFGLAVTGELFF. The CDR3 DNA follows: TGCGCCAGCAGTCAATTTGGACTAGCAGTCACCGGGGAGCTGTTTTTT.

The V and J genes are TRBV27 and TRBJ2-7; D is uncertain. V lost 0 bases and J lost 2, with 5 bases in between. Germline lookup yields CDR1 MNHEY and CDR2 SMNVEV (reference sequence). This CDR3 is built from 13 residues. The CDR3 spells CASSLSVAYEQYF. CDR3 nucleotides: TGTGCCAGCAGTTTATCCGTGGCCTACGAGCAGTACTTC.

This clone was seen more than once but under ten times. The rearrangement links TRBV11-2 to TRBJ2-1, with 9 bases fitting TRBD2. J was trimmed by 1 base and V by 1 base; bases with no gene match: 5. CDR1 and CDR2 from the germline V gene are SGHAT and FQNNGV. The CDR3 totals 17 residues. CDR3 sequence reads: CASSLGGTSSSYNEQFF. The CDR3 region has the DNA TGTGCCAGCAGCTTAGGGGGGACTAGCTCTTCCTACAATGAGCAGTTCTTC.

The genes are TRBV4-3 and TRBJ2-2; D unresolved. Germline lookup yields CDR1 LGHNA and CDR2 YSLEER. The V gene lost 0 bases and the J gene lost 6 bases, with 14 bases spanning the gap. The CDR3 extends over 16 amino acids. The CDR3 bases are TGCGCCAGCAGCCAAGAAATGGTGCCGGCCGCCGGGGAGCTGTTTTTT. It translates to CASSQEMVPAAGELFF.

The genes are TRBV18 and TRBJ1-2; no clear D gene. CDR1 KGHSH and CDR2 LQKENI come from the germline V gene. The CDR3 runs to 12 residues. The germline V and J ends were trimmed by 3 bases and 6 bases, with 8 bases remaining between them. CDR3 bases: TGTGCCAGCTCACCCTCCCCAGATGGCTACACCTTC. The encoded protein is CASSPSPDGYTF.

The chain recombines TRBV28 with TRBJ1-5, with D possibly TRBD1 on 5 matching bases. CDR1 and CDR2 from the germline V gene are MDHEN and SYDVKM. V lost 6 bases to trimming and J lost 4 bases, with 16 bases between them. The CDR3 length is 15 residues. CDR3 coding DNA: TGTGCCAGCAGGGGGAGTGACAGCTTTAATCAGCCCCAGCATTTT. The encoded protein is CASRGSDSFNQPQHF. Variable domain in full (rest from reference TRBV28 and TRBJ1-5): DVKVTQSSRYLVKRTGEKVFLECVQDMDHENMFWYRQDPGLGLRLIYFSYDVKMKEKGDIPEGYSVSREKKERFSLILESASTNQTSMYLCASRGSDSFNQPQHFGDGTRLSIL.

The CDR3 nucleotides are TGTGCCAGTCTAGAATCGGGCAATCAGCCCCAGCATTTT. The encoded protein is CASLESGNQPQHF. This chain connects TRBV19 to TRBJ1-5; no clear D. CDR1 LNHDA and CDR2 SQIVND come from the germline V gene (reference sequence). This CDR3 contains 13 residues. Trimming shortened V by 8 bases and J by 2 bases, and 10 bases separated the two germline ends.

This clone showed up just once. V and J are TRBV6-5 and TRBJ2-1; the D call may be TRBD1 or TRBD2 (5 bases each). The CDR3 covers 13 residues. Germline V CDR1 and CDR2: MNHEY, SVGAGI. The V gene lost 8 bases and the J gene lost 6 bases, with 14 bases spanning the gap. The CDR3, as DNA: TGTGCCAGCCGCAGGGACCCTTCCAATGAGCAGTTCTTC. Its translation: CASRRDPSNEQFF.

This chain uses TRBV18 with TRBJ2-2; D is undetermined. Germline loops: CDR1 KGHSH, CDR2 LQKENI. The CDR3 loop spans 15 amino acids. The V end lost 1 base, the J end lost 3 bases, and 9 bases lay between the germline ends. CDR3 coding DNA: TGTGCCAGCTCACCACGTCAGGTAGACACCGGGGAGCTGTTTTTT. This translates into CASSPRQVDTGELFF.

The chain recombines TRBV3-1 (or the pseudogene TRBV3-2) with TRBJ2-3; TRBD2 aligns across 9 bases. V was clipped by 4 bases and J by 0 bases; unmatched bases: 5. Per germline, CDR1 LGHDT and CDR2 YNNKEL (reference sequence). The CDR3 sequence is 16 residues long. Here the CDR3 reads CASSLRLAASTDTQYF. The CDR3, as DNA: TGTGCCAGCAGCCTGCGACTAGCGGCTAGCACAGATACGCAGTATTTT.

V usage is TRBV25-1 and J usage is TRBJ1-1, with no clear D. Trimming pared 3 bases from V and 4 bases from J, leaving 9 bases between. CDR3 length: 13 residues. Germline lookup yields CDR1 MGHDK and CDR2 SYGVNS. CDR3 coding DNA: TGTGCCAGCAGTGACGCCGGGATCACTGAAGCTTTCTTT. This codes for CASSDAGITEAFF.

The J gene is TRBJ2-5, the V gene TRBV25-1; D is unclear. Trimming shortened V by 5 bases and J by 9 bases, and 10 bases separated the two germline ends. Germline assignment: CDR1 MGHDK and CDR2 SYGVNS. This CDR3 has 11 residues. CDR3 amino acids: CASSNWVSQYF. As DNA, the CDR3 is TGTGCCAGCAGTAACTGGGTGTCCCAGTACTTC. Drawing the rest from reference TRBV25-1 and TRBJ2-5, the complete variable domain is EADIYQTPRYLVIGTGKKITLECSQTMGHDKMYWYQQDPGMELHLIHYSYGVNSTEKGDLSSESTVSRIRTEHFPLTLESARPSHTSQYLCASSNWVSQYFGPGTRLLVL.